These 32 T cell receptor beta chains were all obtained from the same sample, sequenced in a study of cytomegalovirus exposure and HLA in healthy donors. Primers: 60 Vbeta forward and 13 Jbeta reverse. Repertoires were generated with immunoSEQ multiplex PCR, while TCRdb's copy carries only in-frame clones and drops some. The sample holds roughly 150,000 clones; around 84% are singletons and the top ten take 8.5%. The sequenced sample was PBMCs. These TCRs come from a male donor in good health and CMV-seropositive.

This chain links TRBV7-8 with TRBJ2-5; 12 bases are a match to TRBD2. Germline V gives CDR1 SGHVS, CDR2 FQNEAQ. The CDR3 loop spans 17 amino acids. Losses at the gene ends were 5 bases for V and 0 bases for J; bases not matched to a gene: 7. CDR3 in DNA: TGTGCCAGCAGCCTTTGGACTAGCGGGAAGTACCAAGAGACCCAGTACTTC. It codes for CASSLWTSGKYQETQYF.

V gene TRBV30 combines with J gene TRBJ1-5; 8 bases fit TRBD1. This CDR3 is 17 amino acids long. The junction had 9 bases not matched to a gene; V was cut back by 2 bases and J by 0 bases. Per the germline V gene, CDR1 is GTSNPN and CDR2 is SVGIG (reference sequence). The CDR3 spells CAWSFNLGQGSNQPQHF. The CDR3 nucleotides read TGTGCCTGGAGTTTCAACCTCGGACAGGGTAGCAATCAGCCCCAGCATTTT. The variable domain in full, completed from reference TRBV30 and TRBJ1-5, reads SQTIHQWPATLVQPVGSPLSLECTVEGTSNPNLYWYRQAAGRGLQLLFYSVGIGQISSEVPQNLSASRPQDRQFILSSKKLLLSDSGFYLCAWSFNLGQGSNQPQHFGDGTRLSIL.

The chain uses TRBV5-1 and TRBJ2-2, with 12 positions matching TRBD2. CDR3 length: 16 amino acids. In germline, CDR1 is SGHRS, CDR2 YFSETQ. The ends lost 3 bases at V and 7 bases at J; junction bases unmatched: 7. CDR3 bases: TGCGCCAGCAGCTCACCCACTAGCGGGGGGCACGGGGAGCTGTTTTTT. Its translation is CASSSPTSGGHGELFF.

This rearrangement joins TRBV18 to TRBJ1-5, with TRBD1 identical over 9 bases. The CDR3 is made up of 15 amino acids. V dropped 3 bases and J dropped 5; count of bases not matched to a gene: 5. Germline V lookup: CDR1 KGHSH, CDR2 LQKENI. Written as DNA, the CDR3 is TGTGCCAGCTCACCCGGGACAGGGAATTATCAGCCCCAGCATTTT. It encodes CASSPGTGNYQPQHF.

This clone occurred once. The CDR3 loop reads CASSLAGSQGDTQYF. The CDR3, as DNA: TGTGCCAGCTCACTGGCCGGGAGTCAGGGAGATACGCAGTATTTT. The chain has TRBV18 and TRBJ2-3; TRBD2 is a possible D gene (6 bases). The ends were cut back, 4 bases at V and 5 bases at J, with 16 bases in the middle. The CDR3 has 15 amino acids. Germline V CDR1 and CDR2: KGHSH, LQKENI.

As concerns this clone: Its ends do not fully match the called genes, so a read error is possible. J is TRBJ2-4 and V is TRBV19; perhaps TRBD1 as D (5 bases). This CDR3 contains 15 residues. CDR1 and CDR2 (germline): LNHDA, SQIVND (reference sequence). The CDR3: CASSIVVGQGNSQYF. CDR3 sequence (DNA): TGTGCCAGTAGTATAGTAGTTGGGCAGGGAAACAGTCAGTACTTC.

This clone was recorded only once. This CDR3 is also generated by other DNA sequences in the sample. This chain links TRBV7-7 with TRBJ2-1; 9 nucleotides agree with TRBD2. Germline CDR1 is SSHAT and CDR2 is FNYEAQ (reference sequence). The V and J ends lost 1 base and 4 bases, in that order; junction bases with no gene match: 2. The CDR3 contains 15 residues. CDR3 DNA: TGTGCCAGCAGCTTAGAGCTAGCGGGGTACAATGAGCAGTTCTTC. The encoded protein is CASSLELAGYNEQFF.

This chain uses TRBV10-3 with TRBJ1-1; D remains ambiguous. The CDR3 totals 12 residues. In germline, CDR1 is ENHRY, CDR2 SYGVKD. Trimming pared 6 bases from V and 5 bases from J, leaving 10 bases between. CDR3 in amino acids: CAISQTITEAFF. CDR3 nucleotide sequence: TGTGCCATCAGCCAGACTATAACTGAAGCTTTCTTT.

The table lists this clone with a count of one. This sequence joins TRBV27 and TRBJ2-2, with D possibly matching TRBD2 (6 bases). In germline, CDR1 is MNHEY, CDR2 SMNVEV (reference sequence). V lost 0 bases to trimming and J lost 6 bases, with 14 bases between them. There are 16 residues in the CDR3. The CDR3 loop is CASSLSLPLAAGELFF. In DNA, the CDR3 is TGTGCCAGCAGTTTATCCCTCCCACTAGCAGCCGGGGAGCTGTTTTTT.

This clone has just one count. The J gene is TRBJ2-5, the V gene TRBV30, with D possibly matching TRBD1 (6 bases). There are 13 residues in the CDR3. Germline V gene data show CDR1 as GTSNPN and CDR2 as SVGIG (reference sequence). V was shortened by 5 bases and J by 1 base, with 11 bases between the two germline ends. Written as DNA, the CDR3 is TGTGCCTGGGACCAGGGGCGCCAAGAGACCCAGTACTTC. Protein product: CAWDQGRQETQYF.

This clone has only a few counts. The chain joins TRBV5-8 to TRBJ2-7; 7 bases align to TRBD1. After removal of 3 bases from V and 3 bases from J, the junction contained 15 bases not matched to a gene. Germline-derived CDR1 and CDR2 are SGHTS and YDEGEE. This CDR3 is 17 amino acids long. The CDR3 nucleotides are TGTGCCAGCAGCTCAAATGTACCGGGACAGAAAGACTACGAGCAGTACTTC. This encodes CASSSNVPGQKDYEQYF.

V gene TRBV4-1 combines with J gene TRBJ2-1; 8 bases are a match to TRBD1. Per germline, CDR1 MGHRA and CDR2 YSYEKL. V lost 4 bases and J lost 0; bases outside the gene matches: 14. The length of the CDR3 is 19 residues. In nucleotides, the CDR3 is TGCGCCAGCAGCCCAGTGCTTTTGAACAGGGGGAGCTCCTACAATGAGCAGTTCTTC. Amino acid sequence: CASSPVLLNRGSSYNEQFF.

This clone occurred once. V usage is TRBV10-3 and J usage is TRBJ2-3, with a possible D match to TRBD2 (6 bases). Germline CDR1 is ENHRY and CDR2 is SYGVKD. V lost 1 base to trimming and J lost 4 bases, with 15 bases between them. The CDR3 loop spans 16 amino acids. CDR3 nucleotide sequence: TGTGCCATCAGTGAGTTCCCCAGCGGCGGGGCAGATACGCAGTATTTT. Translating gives CAISEFPSGGADTQYF.

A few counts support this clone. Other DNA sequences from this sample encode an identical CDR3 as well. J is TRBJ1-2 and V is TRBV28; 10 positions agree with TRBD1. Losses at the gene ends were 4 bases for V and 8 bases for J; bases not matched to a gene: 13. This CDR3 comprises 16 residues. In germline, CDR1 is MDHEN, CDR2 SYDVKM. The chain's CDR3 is CASSSPSAGQGRGYTF. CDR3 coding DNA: TGTGCCAGCAGTTCGCCCTCGGCGGGACAGGGGAGAGGCTACACCTTC.

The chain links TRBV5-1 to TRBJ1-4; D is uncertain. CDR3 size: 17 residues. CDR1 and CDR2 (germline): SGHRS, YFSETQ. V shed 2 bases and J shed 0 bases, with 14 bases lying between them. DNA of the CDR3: TGCGCCAGCAGCTTTCGTGTGGGAGCCACAACTAATGAAAAACTGTTTTTT. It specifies CASSFRVGATTNEKLFF.

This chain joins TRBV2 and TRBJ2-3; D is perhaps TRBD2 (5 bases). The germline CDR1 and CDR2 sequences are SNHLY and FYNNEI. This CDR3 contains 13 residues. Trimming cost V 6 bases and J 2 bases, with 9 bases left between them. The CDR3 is CASSGLFTDTQYF. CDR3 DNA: TGTGCCAGCAGCGGACTTTTCACAGATACGCAGTATTTT.

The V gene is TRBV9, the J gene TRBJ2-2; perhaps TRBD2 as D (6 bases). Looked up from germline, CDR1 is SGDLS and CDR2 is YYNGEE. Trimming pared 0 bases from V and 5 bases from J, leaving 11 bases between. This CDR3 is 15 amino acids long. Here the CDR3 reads CASSVAGGRTGELFF. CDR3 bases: TGTGCCAGCAGCGTAGCCGGAGGGCGGACCGGGGAGCTGTTTTTT. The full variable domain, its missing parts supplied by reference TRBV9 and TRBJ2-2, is DSGVTQTPKHLITATGQRVTLRCSPRSGDLSVYWYQQSLDQGLQFLIQYYNGEERAKGNILERFSAQQFPDLHSELNLSSLELGDSALYFCASSVAGGRTGELFFGEGSRLTVL.

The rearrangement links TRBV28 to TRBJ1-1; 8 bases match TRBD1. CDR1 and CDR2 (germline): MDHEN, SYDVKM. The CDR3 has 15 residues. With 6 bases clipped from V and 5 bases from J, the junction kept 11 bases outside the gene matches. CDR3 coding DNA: TGTGCCAGCAGCCCCGGGACAGGTCATCGGACTGAAGCTTTCTTT. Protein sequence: CASSPGTGHRTEAFF. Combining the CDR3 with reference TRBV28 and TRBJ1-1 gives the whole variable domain DVKVTQSSRYLVKRTGEKVFLECVQDMDHENMFWYRQDPGLGLRLIYFSYDVKMKEKGDIPEGYSVSREKKERFSLILESASTNQTSMYLCASSPGTGHRTEAFFGQGTRLTVV.

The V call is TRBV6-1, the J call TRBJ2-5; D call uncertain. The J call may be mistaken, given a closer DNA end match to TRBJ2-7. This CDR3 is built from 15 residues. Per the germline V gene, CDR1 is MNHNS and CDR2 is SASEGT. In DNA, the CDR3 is TGTGCCAGCAGGTGCCTACCCCTCGAGTCTAACGAGCAGTACTTC. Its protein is CASRCLPLESNEQYF.

CDR3 amino acids: CASSPLTGYVTEAFF. For the CDR3, the DNA is TGTGCCAGCAGTCCTCTGACAGGGTACGTCACTGAAGCTTTCTTT. The chain is built from TRBV2 and TRBJ1-1, with 7 positions matching TRBD1. V shed 5 bases, J shed 4 bases, and the junction held 10 bases outside the gene matches. The CDR3 loop spans 15 amino acids. In germline, CDR1 is SNHLY, CDR2 FYNNEI. Complete variable domain (other parts from reference TRBV2 and TRBJ1-1): EPEVTQTPSHQVTQMGQEVILRCVPISNHLYFYWYRQILGQKVEFLVSFYNNEISEKSEIFDDQFSVERPDGSNFTLKIRSTKLEDSAMYFCASSPLTGYVTEAFFGQGTRLTVV.

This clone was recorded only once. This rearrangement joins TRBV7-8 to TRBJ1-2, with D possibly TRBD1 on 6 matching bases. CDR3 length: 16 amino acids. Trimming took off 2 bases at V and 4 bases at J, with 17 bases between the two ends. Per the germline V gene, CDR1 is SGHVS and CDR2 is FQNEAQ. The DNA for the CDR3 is TGTGCCAGCAGCTTACCCCCAGGGGCGACTTCCTATGGCTACACCTTC. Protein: CASSLPPGATSYGYTF. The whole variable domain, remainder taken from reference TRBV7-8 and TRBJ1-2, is GAGVSQSPRYKVAKRGQDVALRCDPISGHVSLFWYQQALGQGPEFLTYFQNEAQLDKSGLPSDRFFAERPEGSVSTLKIQRTQQEDSAVYLCASSLPPGATSYGYTFGSGTRLTVV.

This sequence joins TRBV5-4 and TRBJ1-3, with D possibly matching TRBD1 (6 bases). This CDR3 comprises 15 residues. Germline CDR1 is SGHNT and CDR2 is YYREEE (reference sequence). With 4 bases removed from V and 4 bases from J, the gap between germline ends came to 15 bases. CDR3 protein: CASSLDSSPGNTIYF. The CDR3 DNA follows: TGTGCCAGCAGCCTGGACAGCTCTCCGGGAAACACCATATATTTT.

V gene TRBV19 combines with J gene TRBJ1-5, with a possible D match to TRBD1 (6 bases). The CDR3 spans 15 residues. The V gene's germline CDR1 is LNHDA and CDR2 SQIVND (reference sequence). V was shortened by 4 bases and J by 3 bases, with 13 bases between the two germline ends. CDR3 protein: CASSKSTGHNQPQHF. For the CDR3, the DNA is TGTGCCAGTAGTAAATCTACAGGGCACAATCAGCCCCAGCATTTT.

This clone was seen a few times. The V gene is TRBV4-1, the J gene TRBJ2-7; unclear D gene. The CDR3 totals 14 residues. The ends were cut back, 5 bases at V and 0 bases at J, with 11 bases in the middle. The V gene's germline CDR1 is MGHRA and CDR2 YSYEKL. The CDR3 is CASSMQVHSYEQYF. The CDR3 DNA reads TGCGCCAGCAGCATGCAGGTACACTCCTACGAGCAGTACTTC.

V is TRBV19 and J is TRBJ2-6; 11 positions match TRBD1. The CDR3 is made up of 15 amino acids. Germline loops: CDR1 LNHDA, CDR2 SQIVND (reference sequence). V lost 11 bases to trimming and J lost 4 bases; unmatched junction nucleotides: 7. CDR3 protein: CAPLDRGRGANVLTF. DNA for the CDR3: TGTGCCCCCTTGGACAGGGGGCGAGGGGCCAACGTCCTGACTTTC. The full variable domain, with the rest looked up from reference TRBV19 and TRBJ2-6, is DGGITQSPKYLFRKEGQNVTLSCEQNLNHDAMYWYRQDPGQGLRLIYYSQIVNDFQKGDIAEGYSVSREKKESFPLTVTSAQKNPTAFYLCAPLDRGRGANVLTFGAGSRLTVL.

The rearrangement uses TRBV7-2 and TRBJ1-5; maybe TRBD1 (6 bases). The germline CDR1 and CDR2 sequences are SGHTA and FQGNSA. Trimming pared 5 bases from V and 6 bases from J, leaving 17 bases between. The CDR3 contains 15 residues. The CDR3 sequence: CASSPWAGVFQPQHF. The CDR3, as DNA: TGTGCCAGCAGCCCCTGGGCAGGGGTCTTTCAGCCCCAGCATTTT.

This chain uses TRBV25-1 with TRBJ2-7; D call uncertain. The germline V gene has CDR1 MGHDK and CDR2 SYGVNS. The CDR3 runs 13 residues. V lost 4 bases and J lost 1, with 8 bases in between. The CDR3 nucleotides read TGTGCCAGCAGTGGAATCGGTTCCTACGAGCAGTACTTC. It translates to CASSGIGSYEQYF.

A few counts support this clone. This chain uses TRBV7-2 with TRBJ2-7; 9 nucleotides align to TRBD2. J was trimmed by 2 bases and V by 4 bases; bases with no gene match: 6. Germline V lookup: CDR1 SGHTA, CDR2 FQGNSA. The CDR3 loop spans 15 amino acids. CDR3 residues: CASSSIAGETYEQYF. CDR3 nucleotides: TGTGCCAGCAGCTCTATAGCGGGAGAAACCTACGAGCAGTACTTC.

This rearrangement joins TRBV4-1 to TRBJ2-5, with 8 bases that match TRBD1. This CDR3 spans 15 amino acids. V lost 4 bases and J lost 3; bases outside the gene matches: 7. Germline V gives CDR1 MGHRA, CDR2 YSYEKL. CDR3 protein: CASSRRTGTEETQYF. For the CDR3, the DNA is TGCGCCAGCAGCCGCCGGACAGGGACCGAAGAGACCCAGTACTTC.

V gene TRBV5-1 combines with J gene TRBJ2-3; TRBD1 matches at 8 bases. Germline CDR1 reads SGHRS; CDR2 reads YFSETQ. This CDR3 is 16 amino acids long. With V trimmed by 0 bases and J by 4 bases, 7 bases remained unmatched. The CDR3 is CASSLARTGKPDTQYF. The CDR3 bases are TGCGCCAGCAGCTTGGCCCGGACAGGGAAGCCAGATACGCAGTATTTT.

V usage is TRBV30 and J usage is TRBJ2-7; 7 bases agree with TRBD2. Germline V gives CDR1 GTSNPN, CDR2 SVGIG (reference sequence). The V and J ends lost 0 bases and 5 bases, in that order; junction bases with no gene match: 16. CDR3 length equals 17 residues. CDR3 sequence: CAWSVAVTVGRAHEQYF. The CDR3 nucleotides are TGTGCCTGGAGTGTTGCCGTAACGGTGGGGAGGGCCCACGAGCAGTACTTC.

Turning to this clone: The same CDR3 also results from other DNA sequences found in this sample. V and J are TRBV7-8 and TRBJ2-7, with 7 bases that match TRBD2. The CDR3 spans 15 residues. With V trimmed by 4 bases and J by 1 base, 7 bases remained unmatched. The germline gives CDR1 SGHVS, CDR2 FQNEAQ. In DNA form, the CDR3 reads TGTGCCAGCAGCTCTAGGACTAGTGGTTCCTACGAGCAGTACTTC. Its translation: CASSSRTSGSYEQYF.